Each of the 9 T cell receptor beta chains below was sequenced from the same sample in a study of T cell changes during pregnancy in multiple sclerosis. Clones were read by immunoSEQ multiplex PCR, and TCRdb kept only the in-frame ones, dropping some. The data show some 77,000 clones, with around 94% seen just once and 0.21% held by the top ten. The sample in question was CD4+ T cells from peripheral blood mononuclear cells, obtained before pregnancy. The source is a female donor with multiple sclerosis, enrolled in a pregnancy study.

This chain joins TRBV19 and TRBJ1-1, with a tentative D call TRBD1 (6 bases). Germline V gene data show CDR1 as LNHDA and CDR2 as SQIVND (reference sequence). This CDR3 has 16 amino acids. The germline V and J ends were trimmed by 2 bases and 1 base, with 14 bases remaining between them. In nucleotides, the CDR3 is TGTGCCAGTAGTATACGGGCGGGGGCCACGAACACTGAAGCTTTCTTT. Translation: CASSIRAGATNTEAFF.

The CDR3 here is CASSTVGLETQYF. The CDR3 DNA reads as TGTGCCAGCAGCACAGTGGGGCTGGAGACCCAGTACTTC. The chain combines TRBV7-7 with TRBJ2-5; perhaps TRBD1 as D (5 bases). Per germline, CDR1 SSHAT and CDR2 FNYEAQ (reference sequence). V was shortened by 5 bases and J by 5 bases, with 12 bases between the two germline ends. This CDR3 region has 13 residues.

V and J are TRBV6-6 and TRBJ1-4; TRBD1 agrees at 7 bases. CDR1 MNHNY and CDR2 SVGAGI come from the germline V gene (reference sequence). This CDR3 has 13 residues. J lost 6 bases, V lost 6 bases, and 4 bases had no gene match. This chain's CDR3 is CASSADRDEKLFF. CDR3 coding DNA: TGTGCCAGCAGCGCAGACAGGGATGAAAAACTGTTTTTT.

J is TRBJ2-3 and V is TRBV7-2, with 9 bases lining up with TRBD2. Germline values: CDR1 SGHTA, CDR2 FQGNSA. Trimming cost V 3 bases and J 4 bases; bases outside gene matches: 5. This CDR3 region has 15 residues. The CDR3 DNA follows: TGTGCCAGCAGCTTCGGCGGGGGGGCCTCAGATACGCAGTATTTT. This codes for CASSFGGGASDTQYF.

The V and J genes are TRBV30 and TRBJ2-5; D might be TRBD1 (6 bases). The germline V and J ends were trimmed by 2 bases and 1 base, with 14 bases remaining between them. The CDR3 contains 15 residues. The germline V gene has CDR1 GTSNPN and CDR2 SVGIG (reference sequence). The chain's CDR3 is CAWSRARTVQETQYF. For the CDR3, the DNA is TGTGCCTGGAGTAGAGCCCGGACAGTCCAAGAGACCCAGTACTTC.

The V and J genes are TRBV7-9 and TRBJ1-5; TRBD1 aligns across 7 bases. CDR3 length: 14 amino acids. The germline V gene has CDR1 SEHNR and CDR2 FQNEAQ (reference sequence). The ends lost 4 bases at V and 7 bases at J; junction bases unmatched: 7. The CDR3 here is CASSSTTGEQPQHF. For the CDR3, the DNA is TGTGCCAGCAGCTCCACTACAGGGGAACAGCCCCAGCATTTT.

The rearrangement uses TRBV28 and TRBJ2-1; 8 bases agree with TRBD2. Germline V CDR1 and CDR2: MDHEN, SYDVKM. The CDR3 is 15 amino acids. V gave up 6 bases and J gave up 2 bases; unmatched junction bases: 6. The CDR3 DNA follows: TGTGCCAGCAGCAAAGCGGGAGCCCCCTACAATGAGCAGTTCTTC. Translated: CASSKAGAPYNEQFF.

The chain employs TRBV19 and TRBJ1-6; D is possibly TRBD1 (6 bases). Germline-derived CDR1 and CDR2 are LNHDA and SQIVND (reference sequence). Trimming stripped 3 bases from V and 8 bases from J, with 14 bases between. CDR3 length: 15 residues. CDR3 region: CASSMDRQAHSPLHF. The CDR3 DNA reads TGTGCCAGTAGTATGGATAGACAGGCCCATTCACCCCTCCACTTT.

The chain uses TRBV7-2 and TRBJ2-7; TRBD2 aligns across 12 bases. The CDR3 length is 16 residues. In germline, CDR1 is SGHTA, CDR2 FQGNSA. Trimming cost V 1 base and J 4 bases; bases outside gene matches: 5. The CDR3 DNA follows: TGTGCCAGCAGCTTAGGGGCTAGCGGGGGGGGATACGAGCAGTACTTC. Translation gives CASSLGASGGGYEQYF.